The source of this TCR beta chain is a study of PD-1 blockade in classical Hodgkin lymphoma. Overall study findings and caveats: In CD4+ cells, TCR diversity went up significantly by C4D1, but in CD8+ cells it did not. Some patients started nivolumab under 1 year after ASCT, and they were excluded.

Here immunoSEQ multiplex PCR was the method, and the copy in TCRdb shows in-frame clones only, minus some. The profile covers 90,000 to 100,000 clones, with more than 90% appearing a single time and over 2.5% taken by the ten largest. As regards this clone: Its antigen is as yet unknown.

V shed 5 bases and J 4 bases; nucleotides not matched to a gene: 7. The CDR3 totals 15 residues. CDR1 is SGHRS and CDR2 is YFSETQ in the germline V gene. Every patient had relapsed following autologous stem cell transplantation, and cohorts differed in brentuximab vedotin exposure. The rearrangement joins TRBV5-1 to TRBJ2-1, with 9 bases that match TRBD1. This receptor was obtained from a human donor with classical Hodgkin lymphoma. The source was peripheral blood mononuclear cells (PBMCs), collected at baseline. The CDR3 DNA is TGCGCCAGCAGGTTAGGACAGGGGATTTACAATGAGCAGTTCTTC. Protein product: CASRLGQGIYNEQFF.